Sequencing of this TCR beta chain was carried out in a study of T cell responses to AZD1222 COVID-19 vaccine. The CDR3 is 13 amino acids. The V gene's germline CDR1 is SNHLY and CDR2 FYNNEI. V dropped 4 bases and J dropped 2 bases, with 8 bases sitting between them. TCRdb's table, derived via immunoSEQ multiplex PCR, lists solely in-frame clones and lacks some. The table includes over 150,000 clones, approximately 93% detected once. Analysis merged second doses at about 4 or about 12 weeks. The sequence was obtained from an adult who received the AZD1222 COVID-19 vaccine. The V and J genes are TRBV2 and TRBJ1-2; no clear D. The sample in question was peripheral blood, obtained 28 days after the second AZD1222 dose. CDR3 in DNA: TGTGCCAGCAGTGGTAACGGCAACTATGGCTACACCTTC. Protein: CASSGNGNYGYTF.